The text below deals with one T cell receptor beta chain. Its specificity is unknown. With a J-beta primer mix and a sample-barcoded 5' primer, a second PCR ran about 7 to 12 cycles. Each cDNA molecule was tagged by a template-switch adaptor with 12 random nucleotides. MiXCR, run by TCRdb on the 5' RACE reads, gives a single entry per CDR3 protein. Of about 810,000 distinct CDR3 sequences listed, roughly 40% were seen once; the top ten hold 10% to 15%. Germline CDR1 is MDHEN and CDR2 is SYDVKM. The CDR3 totals 15 residues. V was pared by 5 bases and J by 4 bases, with 6 bases of the junction left unmatched. This sample stems from a study of blood T cells in healthy people across ages. Notes on the study in general: Observed TCR beta diversity per million T cells went down as age went up. This fall followed a roughly linear course with age. Whereas aged donors had fewer naive CD4+ cells, long-lived donors had more of them and higher diversity.

The clonotype originates from a man between 18 and 35 years old in good health. V usage is TRBV28 and J usage is TRBJ2-2; 8 bases align to TRBD1. Source material: blood. The CDR3 reads CASSSRQGTTGELFF. The CDR3 DNA reads TGTGCCAGCAGTAGTAGACAGGGGACCACCGGGGAGCTGTTTTTT. The whole variable domain, filled in from reference TRBV28 and TRBJ2-2, reads DVKVTQSSRYLVKRTGEKVFLECVQDMDHENMFWYRQDPGLGLRLIYFSYDVKMKEKGDIPEGYSVSREKKERFSLILESASTNQTSMYLCASSSRQGTTGELFFGEGSRLTVL.